This TCR beta chain derives from a study of T cells in Graves' hyperthyroidism and ophthalmopathy. Among ophthalmopathy patients, the Clinical Activity Score reached at least 3, the NOSPECS grade reached at least 4, and duration remained under 3 months. Clinical symptoms, serum thyroxine, TRAb, thyroid ultrasound and orbital computed tomography informed diagnoses. The CDR3 totals 15 residues. The trim removed 5 bases at V and 8 bases at J, leaving 7 bases unmatched. Germline values: CDR1 SGHNT, CDR2 YENEEA. There were TCR beta CDR3 regions amplified from RNA transcripts. Carried out on the TCR CDR3, a first-round RT-PCR used the HTBI primer set. One entry per CDR3 protein, called by TCRdb with MiXCR from the multiplex PCR reads. The data show approximately 620,000 distinct CDR3 sequences, approximately 15% seen once.

This sequence originates from a middle-aged woman with Graves' ophthalmopathy. The specimen sequenced was blood. The rearrangement links TRBV11-3 to TRBJ2-3, with TRBD2 matching over 13 bases. This CDR3 reads CASSLAGTSGTTQYF. DNA for the CDR3: TGTGCCAGCAGCCTAGCCGGGACTAGCGGGACTACGCAGTATTTT.